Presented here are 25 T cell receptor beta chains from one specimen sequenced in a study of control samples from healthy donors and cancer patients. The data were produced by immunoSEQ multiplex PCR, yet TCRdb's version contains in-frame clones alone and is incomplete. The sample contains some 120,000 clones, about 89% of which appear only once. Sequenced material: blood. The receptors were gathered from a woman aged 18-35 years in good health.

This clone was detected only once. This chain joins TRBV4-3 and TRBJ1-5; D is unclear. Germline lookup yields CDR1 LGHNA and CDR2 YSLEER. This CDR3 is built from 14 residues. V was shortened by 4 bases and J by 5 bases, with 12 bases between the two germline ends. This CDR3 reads CASSRVGRDQPQHF. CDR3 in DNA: TGCGCCAGCAGCCGCGTAGGGAGGGATCAGCCCCAGCATTTT.

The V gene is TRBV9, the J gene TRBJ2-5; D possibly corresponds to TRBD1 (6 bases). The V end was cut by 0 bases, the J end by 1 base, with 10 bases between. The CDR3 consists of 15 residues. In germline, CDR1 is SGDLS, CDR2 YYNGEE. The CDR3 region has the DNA TGTGCCAGCAGCGTAGGATTACAGGGCCAAGAGACCCAGTACTTC. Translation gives CASSVGLQGQETQYF.

In DNA, the CDR3 is TGTGCCACCAGCAGTGGACAGGGCCGGGGCTACACCTTC. It translates to CATSSGQGRGYTF. The chain recombines TRBV24-1 with TRBJ1-2, with 8 nucleotides matching TRBD1. V dropped 7 bases and J dropped 8; count of bases not matched to a gene: 8. CDR3 length: 13 amino acids. Germline CDR1 reads KGHDR; CDR2 reads SFDVKD.

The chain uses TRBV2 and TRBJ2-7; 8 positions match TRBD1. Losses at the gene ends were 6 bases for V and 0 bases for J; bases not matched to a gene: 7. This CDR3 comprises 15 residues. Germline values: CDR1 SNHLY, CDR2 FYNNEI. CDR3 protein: CASRYQGASSYEQYF. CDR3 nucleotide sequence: TGTGCCAGCAGGTATCAGGGGGCTAGCTCCTACGAGCAGTACTTC.

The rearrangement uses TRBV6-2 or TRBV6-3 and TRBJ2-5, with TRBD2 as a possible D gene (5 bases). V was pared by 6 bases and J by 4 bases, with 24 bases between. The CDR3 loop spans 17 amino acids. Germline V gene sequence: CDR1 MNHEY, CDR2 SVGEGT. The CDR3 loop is CASSLYSVQRGSETQYF. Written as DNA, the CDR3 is TGTGCCAGCAGCCTATATAGCGTCCAAAGAGGGTCAGAGACCCAGTACTTC.

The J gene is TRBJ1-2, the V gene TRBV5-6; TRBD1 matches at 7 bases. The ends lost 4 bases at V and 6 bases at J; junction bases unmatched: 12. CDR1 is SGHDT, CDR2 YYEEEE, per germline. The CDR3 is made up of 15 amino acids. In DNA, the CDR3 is TGTGCCAGCAGCCCACCGGGACAGTACTTTCATGGCTACACCTTC. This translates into CASSPPGQYFHGYTF.

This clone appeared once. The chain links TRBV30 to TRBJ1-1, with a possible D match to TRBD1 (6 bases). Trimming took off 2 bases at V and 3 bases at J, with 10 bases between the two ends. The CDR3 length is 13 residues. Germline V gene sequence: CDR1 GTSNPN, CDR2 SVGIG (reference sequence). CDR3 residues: CAWSRGGDTEAFF. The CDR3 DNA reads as TGTGCCTGGAGTAGAGGGGGGGACACTGAAGCTTTCTTT. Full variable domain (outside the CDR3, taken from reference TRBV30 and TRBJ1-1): SQTIHQWPATLVQPVGSPLSLECTVEGTSNPNLYWYRQAAGRGLQLLFYSVGIGQISSEVPQNLSASRPQDRQFILSSKKLLLSDSGFYLCAWSRGGDTEAFFGQGTRLTVV.

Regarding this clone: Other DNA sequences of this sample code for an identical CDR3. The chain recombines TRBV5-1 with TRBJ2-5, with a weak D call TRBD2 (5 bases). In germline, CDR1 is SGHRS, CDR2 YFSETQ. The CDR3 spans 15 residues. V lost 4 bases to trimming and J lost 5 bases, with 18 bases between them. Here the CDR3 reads CASSRQKGATETQYF. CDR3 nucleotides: TGCGCCAGCAGCAGACAAAAGGGAGCGACGGAGACCCAGTACTTC.

This CDR3 is CASSEGQSNSPLHF. The CDR3 nucleotides are TGTGCCAGCAGTGAGGGTCAATCAAATTCACCCCTCCACTTT. This rearrangement joins TRBV25-1 to TRBJ1-6; unclear D gene. This CDR3 has 14 residues. The ends were cut back, 3 bases at V and 7 bases at J, with 10 bases in the middle. From germline, CDR1 is MGHDK and CDR2 SYGVNS.

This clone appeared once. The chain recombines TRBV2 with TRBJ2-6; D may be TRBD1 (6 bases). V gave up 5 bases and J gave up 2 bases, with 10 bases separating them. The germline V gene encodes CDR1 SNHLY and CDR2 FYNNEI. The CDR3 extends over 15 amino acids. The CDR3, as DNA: TGTGCCAGCAGTATACCAGGGGCTGGGGCCAACGTCCTGACTTTC. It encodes CASSIPGAGANVLTF.

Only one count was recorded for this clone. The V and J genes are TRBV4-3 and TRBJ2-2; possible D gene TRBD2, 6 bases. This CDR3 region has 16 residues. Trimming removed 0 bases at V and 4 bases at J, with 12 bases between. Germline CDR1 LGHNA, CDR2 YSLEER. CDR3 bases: TGCGCCAGCAGCCAAGACGTTTGGCGGGGCACCGGGGAGCTGTTTTTT. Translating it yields CASSQDVWRGTGELFF.

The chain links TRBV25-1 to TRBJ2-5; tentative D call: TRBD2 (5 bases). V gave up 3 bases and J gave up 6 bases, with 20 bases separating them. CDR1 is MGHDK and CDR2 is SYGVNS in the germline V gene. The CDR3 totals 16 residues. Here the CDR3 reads CASSDHSAGARQTQYF. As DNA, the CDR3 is TGTGCCAGCAGTGATCACTCTGCGGGTGCCCGACAGACCCAGTACTTC.

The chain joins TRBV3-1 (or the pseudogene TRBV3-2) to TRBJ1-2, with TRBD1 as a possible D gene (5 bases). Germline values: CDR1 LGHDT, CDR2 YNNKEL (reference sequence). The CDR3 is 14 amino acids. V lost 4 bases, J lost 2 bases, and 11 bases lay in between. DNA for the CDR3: TGTGCCAGCAGCCTATCGACAGACAACTATGGCTACACCTTC. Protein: CASSLSTDNYGYTF.

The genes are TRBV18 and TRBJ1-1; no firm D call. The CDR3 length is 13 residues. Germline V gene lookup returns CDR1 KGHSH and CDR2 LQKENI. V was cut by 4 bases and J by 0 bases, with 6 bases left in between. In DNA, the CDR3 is TGTGCCAGCTCACGAGCGGTGAACACTGAAGCTTTCTTT. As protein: CASSRAVNTEAFF.

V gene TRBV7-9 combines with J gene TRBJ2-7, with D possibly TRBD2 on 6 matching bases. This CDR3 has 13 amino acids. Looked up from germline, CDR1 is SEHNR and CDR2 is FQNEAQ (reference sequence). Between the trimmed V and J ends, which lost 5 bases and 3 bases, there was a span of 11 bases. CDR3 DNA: TGTGCCAGCAGCACCTATAGCGGCTACGAGCAGTACTTC. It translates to CASSTYSGYEQYF. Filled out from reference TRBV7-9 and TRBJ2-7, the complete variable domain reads DTGVSQNPRHKITKRGQNVTFRCDPISEHNRLYWYRQTLGQGPEFLTYFQNEAQLEKSRLLSDRFSAERPKGSFSTLEIQRTEQGDSAMYLCASSTYSGYEQYFGPGTRLTVT.

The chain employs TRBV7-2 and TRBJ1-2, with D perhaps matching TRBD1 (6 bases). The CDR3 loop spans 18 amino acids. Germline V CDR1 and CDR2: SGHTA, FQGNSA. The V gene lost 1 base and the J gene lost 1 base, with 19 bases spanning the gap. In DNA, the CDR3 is TGTGCCAGCAGCTTAGGAGTGGGAGGGGGGTCGGTTAACTATGGCTACACCTTC. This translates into CASSLGVGGGSVNYGYTF.

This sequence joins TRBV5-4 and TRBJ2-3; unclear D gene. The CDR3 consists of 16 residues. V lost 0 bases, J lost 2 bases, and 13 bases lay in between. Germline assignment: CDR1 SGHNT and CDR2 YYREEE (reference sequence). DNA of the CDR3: TGTGCCAGCAGCTTGGTGGCAGCCGGAGACACAGATACGCAGTATTTT. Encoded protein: CASSLVAAGDTDTQYF. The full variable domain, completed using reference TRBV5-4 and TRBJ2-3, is ETGVTQSPTHLIKTRGQQVTLRCSSQSGHNTVSWYQQALGQGPQFIFQYYREEENGRGNFPPRFSGLQFPNYSSELNVNALELDDSALYLCASSLVAAGDTDTQYFGPGTRLTVL.

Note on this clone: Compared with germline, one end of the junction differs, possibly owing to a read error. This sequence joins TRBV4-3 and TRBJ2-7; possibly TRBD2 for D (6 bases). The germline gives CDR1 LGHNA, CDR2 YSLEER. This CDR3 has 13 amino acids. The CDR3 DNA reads TGCGCCAGCAGCCAAGACCGCGGGGCCTCACCTTTCTTC. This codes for CASSQDRGASPFF.

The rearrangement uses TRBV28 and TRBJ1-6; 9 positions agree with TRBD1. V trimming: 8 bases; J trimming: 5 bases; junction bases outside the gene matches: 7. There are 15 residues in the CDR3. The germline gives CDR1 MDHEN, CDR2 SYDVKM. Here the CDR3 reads CASASGTGNNSPLHF. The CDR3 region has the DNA TGTGCCAGCGCGAGTGGGACAGGGAATAATTCACCCCTCCACTTT.

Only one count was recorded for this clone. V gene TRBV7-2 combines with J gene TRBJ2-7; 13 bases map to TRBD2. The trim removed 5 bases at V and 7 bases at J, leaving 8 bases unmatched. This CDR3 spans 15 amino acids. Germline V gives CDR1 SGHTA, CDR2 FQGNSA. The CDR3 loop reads CASSPRTSGSWEQYF. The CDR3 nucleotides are TGTGCCAGCAGCCCCCGGACTAGCGGGAGTTGGGAGCAGTACTTC.

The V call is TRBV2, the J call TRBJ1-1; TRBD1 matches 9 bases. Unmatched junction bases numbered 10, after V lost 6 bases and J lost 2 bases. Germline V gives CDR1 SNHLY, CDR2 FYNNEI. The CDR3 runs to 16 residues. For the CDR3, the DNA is TGTGCCAGCAGCGCACAGGGGGCACGAACTAACACTGAAGCTTTCTTT. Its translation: CASSAQGARTNTEAFF. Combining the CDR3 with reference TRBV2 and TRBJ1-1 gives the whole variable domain EPEVTQTPSHQVTQMGQEVILRCVPISNHLYFYWYRQILGQKVEFLVSFYNNEISEKSEIFDDQFSVERPDGSNFTLKIRSTKLEDSAMYFCASSAQGARTNTEAFFGQGTRLTVV.

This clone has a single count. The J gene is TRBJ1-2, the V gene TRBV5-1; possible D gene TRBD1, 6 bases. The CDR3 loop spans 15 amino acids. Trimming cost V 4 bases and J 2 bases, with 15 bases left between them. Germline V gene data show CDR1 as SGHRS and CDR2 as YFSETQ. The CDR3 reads CASSRDDRRNYGYTF. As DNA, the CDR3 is TGCGCCAGCAGCCGAGACGACAGGAGGAACTATGGCTACACCTTC.

Here the CDR3 DNA reads TGTGCCAGCAGCCATCCGCTAGCGGGAACCACAGATACGCAGTATTTT. Translating it yields CASSHPLAGTTDTQYF. The chain links TRBV3-1 (or the pseudogene TRBV3-2) to TRBJ2-3, with 9 bases lining up with TRBD2. The CDR3 loop spans 16 amino acids. V was pared by 3 bases and J by 2 bases, with 6 bases of the junction left unmatched. The germline V gene has CDR1 LGHDT and CDR2 YNNKEL (reference sequence).

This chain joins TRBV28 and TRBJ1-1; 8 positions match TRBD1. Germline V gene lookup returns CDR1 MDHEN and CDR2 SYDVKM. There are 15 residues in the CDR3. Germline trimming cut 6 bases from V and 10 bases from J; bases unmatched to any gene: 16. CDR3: CASRAGGAPVGGAFF. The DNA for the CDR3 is TGTGCCAGCAGGGCAGGGGGCGCCCCAGTGGGTGGAGCTTTCTTT.

CDR3 in amino acids: CSASSRAAYEQYF. CDR3 in DNA: TGCAGTGCTAGTAGCAGGGCTGCCTACGAGCAGTACTTC. J is TRBJ2-7 and V is TRBV20-1; D may be TRBD1 (5 bases). The CDR3 extends over 13 amino acids. Per germline, CDR1 DFQATT and CDR2 SNEGSKA (reference sequence). The ends were cut back, 3 bases at V and 2 bases at J, with 11 bases in the middle.